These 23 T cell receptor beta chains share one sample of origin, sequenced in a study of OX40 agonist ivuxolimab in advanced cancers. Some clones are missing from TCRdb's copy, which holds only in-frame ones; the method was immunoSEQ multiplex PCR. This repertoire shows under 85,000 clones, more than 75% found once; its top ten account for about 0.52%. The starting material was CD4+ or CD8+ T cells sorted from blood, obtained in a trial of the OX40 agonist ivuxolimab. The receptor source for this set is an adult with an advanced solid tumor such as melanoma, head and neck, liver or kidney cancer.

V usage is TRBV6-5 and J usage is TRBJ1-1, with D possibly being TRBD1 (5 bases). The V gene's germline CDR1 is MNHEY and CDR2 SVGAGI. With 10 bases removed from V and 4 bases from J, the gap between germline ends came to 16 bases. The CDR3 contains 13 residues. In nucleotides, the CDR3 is TGTGCCACCTCATCCCGTGGGGGCACTGAAGCTTTCTTT. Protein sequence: CATSSRGGTEAFF.

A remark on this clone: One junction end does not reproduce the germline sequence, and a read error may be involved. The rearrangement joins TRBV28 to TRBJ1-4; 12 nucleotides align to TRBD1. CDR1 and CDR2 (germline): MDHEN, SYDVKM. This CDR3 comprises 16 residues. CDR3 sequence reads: CASRSGTGGLGKNLFF. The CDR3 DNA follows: TGTGCCAGCAGATCAGGGACAGGGGGCCTCGGGAAAAACCTGTTTTTT.

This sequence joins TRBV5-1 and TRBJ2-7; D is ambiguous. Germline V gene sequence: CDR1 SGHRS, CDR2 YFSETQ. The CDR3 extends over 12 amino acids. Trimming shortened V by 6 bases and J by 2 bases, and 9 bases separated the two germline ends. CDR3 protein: CASNPATYEQYF. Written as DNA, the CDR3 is TGCGCCAGCAACCCCGCCACCTACGAGCAGTACTTC.

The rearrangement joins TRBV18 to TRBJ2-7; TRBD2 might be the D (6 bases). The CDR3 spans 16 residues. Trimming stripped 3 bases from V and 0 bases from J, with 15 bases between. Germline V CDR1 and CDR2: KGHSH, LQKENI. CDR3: CASSPIAVVSSYEQYF. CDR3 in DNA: TGTGCCAGCTCACCCATAGCGGTAGTCAGCTCCTACGAGCAGTACTTC. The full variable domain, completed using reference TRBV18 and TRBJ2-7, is NAGVMQNPRHLVRRRGQEARLRCSPMKGHSHVYWYRQLPEEGLKFMVYLQKENIIDESGMPKERFSAEFPKEGPSILRIQQVVRGDSAAYFCASSPIAVVSSYEQYFGPGTRLTVT.

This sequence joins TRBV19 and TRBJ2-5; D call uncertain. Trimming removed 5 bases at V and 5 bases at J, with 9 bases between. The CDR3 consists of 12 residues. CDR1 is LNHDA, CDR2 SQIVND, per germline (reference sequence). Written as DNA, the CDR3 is TGTGCCAGTAGTTCCGGTGGGGAGACCCAGTACTTC. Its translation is CASSSGGETQYF.

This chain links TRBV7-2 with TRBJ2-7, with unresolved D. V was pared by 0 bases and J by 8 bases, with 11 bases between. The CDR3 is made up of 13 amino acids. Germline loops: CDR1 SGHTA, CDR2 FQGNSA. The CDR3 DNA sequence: TGTGCCAGCAGCTTAGCGAAAGGCTATAAGCAGTACTTC. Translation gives CASSLAKGYKQYF.

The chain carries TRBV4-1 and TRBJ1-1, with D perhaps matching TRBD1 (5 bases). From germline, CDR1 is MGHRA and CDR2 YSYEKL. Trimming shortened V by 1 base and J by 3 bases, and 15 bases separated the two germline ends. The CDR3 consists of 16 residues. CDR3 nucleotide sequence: TGCGCCAGCAGCCAAGCTAGGGGACGGGGAGACACTGAAGCTTTCTTT. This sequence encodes CASSQARGRGDTEAFF.

The CDR3 reads CASSWGEGVADTQYF. The CDR3 bases are TGTGCCAGCAGTTGGGGGGAGGGGGTTGCAGATACGCAGTATTTT. The chain is built from TRBV6-5 and TRBJ2-3; D possibly corresponds to TRBD2 (7 bases). The CDR3 loop spans 15 amino acids. V was clipped by 4 bases and J by 4 bases, with 15 bases between them. CDR1 is MNHEY and CDR2 is SVGAGI in the germline V gene.

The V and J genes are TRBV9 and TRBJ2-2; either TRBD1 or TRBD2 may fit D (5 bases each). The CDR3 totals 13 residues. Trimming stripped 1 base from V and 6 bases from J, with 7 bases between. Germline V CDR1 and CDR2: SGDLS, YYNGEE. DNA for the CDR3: TGTGCCAGCAGCGTATCGGGGCCCGGGGAGCTGTTTTTT. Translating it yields CASSVSGPGELFF. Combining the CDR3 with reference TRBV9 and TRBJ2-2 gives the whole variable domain DSGVTQTPKHLITATGQRVTLRCSPRSGDLSVYWYQQSLDQGLQFLIQYYNGEERAKGNILERFSAQQFPDLHSELNLSSLELGDSALYFCASSVSGPGELFFGEGSRLTVL.

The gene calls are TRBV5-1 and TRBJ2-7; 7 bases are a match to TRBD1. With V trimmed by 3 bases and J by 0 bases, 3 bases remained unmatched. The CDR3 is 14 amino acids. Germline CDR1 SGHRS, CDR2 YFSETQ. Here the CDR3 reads CASSYRGSSYEQYF. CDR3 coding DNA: TGCGCCAGCAGCTACAGGGGTAGCTCCTACGAGCAGTACTTC.

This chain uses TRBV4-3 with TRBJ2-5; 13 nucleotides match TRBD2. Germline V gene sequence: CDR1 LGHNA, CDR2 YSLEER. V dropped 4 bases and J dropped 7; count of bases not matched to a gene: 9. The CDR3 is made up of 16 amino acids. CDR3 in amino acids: CASSPGLAGTQGTQYF. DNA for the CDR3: TGCGCCAGCAGCCCGGGACTAGCGGGGACCCAGGGGACCCAGTACTTC.

CDR3 bases: TGCGCCAGCGGAAATCAGGGGAACTATGGCTACACCTTC. Translated, it gives CASGNQGNYGYTF. The chain is built from TRBV5-1 and TRBJ1-2; weak D call: TRBD1 (6 bases). Germline V lookup: CDR1 SGHRS, CDR2 YFSETQ. The ends were cut back, 7 bases at V and 2 bases at J, with 12 bases in the middle. The CDR3 has 13 residues.

The CDR3 nucleotides read TGCGCCAGCAGCCTTGGACAGGGCCAGGAAAAACTGTTTTTT. Residues: CASSLGQGQEKLFF. The V and J genes are TRBV5-1 and TRBJ1-4, with 8 bases aligning to TRBD1. V lost 4 bases and J lost 8; bases outside the gene matches: 7. Germline V CDR1 and CDR2: SGHRS, YFSETQ. The CDR3 has 14 amino acids.

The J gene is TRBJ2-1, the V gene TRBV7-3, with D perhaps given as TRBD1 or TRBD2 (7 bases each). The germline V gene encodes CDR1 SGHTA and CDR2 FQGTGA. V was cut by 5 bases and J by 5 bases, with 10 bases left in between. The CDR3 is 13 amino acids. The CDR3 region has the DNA TGTGCCAGCAGCCAGGGGGGGAACAATGAGCAGTTCTTC. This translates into CASSQGGNNEQFF.

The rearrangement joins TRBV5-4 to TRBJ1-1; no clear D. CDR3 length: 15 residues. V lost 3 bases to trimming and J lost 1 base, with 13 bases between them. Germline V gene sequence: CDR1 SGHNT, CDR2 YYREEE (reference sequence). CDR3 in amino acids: CASSSGMVPNTEAFF. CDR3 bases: TGTGCCAGCAGCTCCGGGATGGTTCCGAACACTGAAGCTTTCTTT.

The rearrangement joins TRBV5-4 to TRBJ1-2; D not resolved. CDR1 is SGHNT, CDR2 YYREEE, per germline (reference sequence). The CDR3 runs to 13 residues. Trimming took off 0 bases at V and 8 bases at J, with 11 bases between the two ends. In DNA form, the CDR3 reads TGTGCCAGCAGCTTGGAGAAGATCGGGGGCTACACCTTC. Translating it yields CASSLEKIGGYTF.

CDR3 in amino acids: CASREGPQTYEQYF. Here the CDR3 DNA reads TGTGCCAGCAGGGAGGGCCCCCAAACCTACGAGCAGTACTTC. The V and J genes are TRBV6-5 and TRBJ2-7, with D possibly being TRBD2 (6 bases). In germline, CDR1 is MNHEY, CDR2 SVGAGI. Trimming pared 6 bases from V and 2 bases from J, leaving 14 bases between. The CDR3 consists of 14 residues.

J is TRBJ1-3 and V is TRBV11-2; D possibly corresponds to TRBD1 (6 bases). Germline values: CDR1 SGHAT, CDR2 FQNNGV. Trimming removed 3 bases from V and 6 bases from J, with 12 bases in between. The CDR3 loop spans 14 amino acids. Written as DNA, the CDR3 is TGTGCCAGCAGCTTTAGGGGGAGGGCAAACACCATATATTTT. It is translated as CASSFRGRANTIYF. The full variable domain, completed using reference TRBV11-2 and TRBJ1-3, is EAGVAQSPRYKIIEKRQSVAFWCNPISGHATLYWYQQILGQGPKLLIQFQNNGVVDDSQLPKDRFSAERLKGVDSTLKIQPAKLEDSAVYLCASSFRGRANTIYFGEGSWLTVV.

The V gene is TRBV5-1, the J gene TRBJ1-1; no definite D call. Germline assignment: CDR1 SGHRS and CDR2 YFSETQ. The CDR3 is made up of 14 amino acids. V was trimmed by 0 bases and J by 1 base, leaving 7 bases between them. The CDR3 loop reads CASSLAPPNTEAFF. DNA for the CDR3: TGCGCCAGCAGCTTGGCCCCGCCGAACACTGAAGCTTTCTTT.

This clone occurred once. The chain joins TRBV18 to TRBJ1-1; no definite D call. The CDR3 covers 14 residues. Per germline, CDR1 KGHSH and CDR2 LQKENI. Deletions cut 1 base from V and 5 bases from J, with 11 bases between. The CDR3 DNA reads TGTGCCAGCTCACCACAAGGTCTGGGGACTGAAGCTTTCTTT. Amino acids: CASSPQGLGTEAFF.

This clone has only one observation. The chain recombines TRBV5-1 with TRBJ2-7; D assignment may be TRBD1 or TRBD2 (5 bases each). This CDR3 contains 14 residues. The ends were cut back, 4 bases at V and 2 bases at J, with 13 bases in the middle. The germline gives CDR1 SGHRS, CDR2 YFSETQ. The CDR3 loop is CASSPGRGPYEQYF. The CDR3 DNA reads TGCGCCAGCAGCCCGGGACGGGGTCCCTACGAGCAGTACTTC.

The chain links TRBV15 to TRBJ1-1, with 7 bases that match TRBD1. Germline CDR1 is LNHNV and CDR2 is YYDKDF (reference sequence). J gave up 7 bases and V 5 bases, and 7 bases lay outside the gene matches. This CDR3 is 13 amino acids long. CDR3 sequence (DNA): TGTGCCACCAGCCCGGACAGGCTGATTGAAGCTTTCTTT. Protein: CATSPDRLIEAFF.

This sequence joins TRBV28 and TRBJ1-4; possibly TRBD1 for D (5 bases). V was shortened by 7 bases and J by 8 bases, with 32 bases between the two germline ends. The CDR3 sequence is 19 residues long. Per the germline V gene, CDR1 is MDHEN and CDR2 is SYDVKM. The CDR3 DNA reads TGTGCCAGCACCCTAGCCGGGACGGCCCGAGGAGGGTCTTTCGAAAAACTGTTTTTT. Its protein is CASTLAGTARGGSFEKLFF.